This T cell receptor beta chain emerged from a study of OX40 agonist ivuxolimab in advanced cancers. Study-wide context: Ivuxolimab, which targeted the costimulatory receptor OX40 (CD134), was an agonistic, fully human IgG2 monoclonal antibody. Intravenous ivuxolimab was administered to patients every 2 weeks at six dose levels: 0.01, 0.1, 0.3, 1.5, 3 and 10 mg/kg. Of the roughly 52 patients in dose escalation, about 20 had hepatocellular carcinoma, roughly 15 had melanoma, 9 had renal cell carcinoma and 9 had head and neck cancer. A male proportion of 82.7% and a mean age of about 60 years, ranging from roughly 20 to 80, were recorded for the dose-escalation cohort. Prior anti-PD-1, anti-PD-L1 or anti-CTLA-4 therapy was permitted, and checkpoint inhibitors had been received by less than 45% of dose-escalation patients. Partial responses occurred in three dose-escalation patients, of whom one had hepatocellular carcinoma and two had cutaneous melanoma. Peripheral TCRbeta sequencing aimed to test whether ivuxolimab altered TCR sequence diversity and caused clonal T-cell expansion. The paper reports the monotherapy dose-escalation portion (N of about 56 patients) of the phase I ivuxolimab trial. Broad study findings and their caveats: Antigen specificity was not determined for the clonally expanded peripheral T cells. After ivuxolimab, expanded clones were on average more numerous among CD8+ T cells than among CD4+ T cells. Partial responders in the 0.1-3.0 mg/kg groups had among the lowest normalized peripheral clonal expansion, especially among CD8+ T cells. Low levels of normalized T-cell clonal expansion were also shown by some nonresponding patients. At doses from 0.1 to 3.0 mg/kg, clonal expansion was seen in both CD4+ and CD8+ blood T cells between baseline and week 6.

Comment on this clone: It lacks a known antigen. No clone much larger than this one lies a single base away; base qualities are absent.

Reading the germline V gene gives CDR1 SGHTA and CDR2 FQGTGA. Clipping removes 4 bases from V and 8 bases from J, with 8 as the unmatched junction base count. The CDR3 covers 15 residues, taking in both the cysteine and the phenylalanine. Only the CDR3 part of the read is kept: 45 bases, read in frame from the first base. Patients with a history of autoimmune disease or receiving systemic immunosuppression were excluded from the trial. Peripheral blood for TCR sequencing was collected from all dose cohorts at baseline, on cycle 4 day 1, and on cycle 7 day 1. Samples were obtained from an open-label, multicenter, first-in-human phase I dose-escalation trial of ivuxolimab. Adults with locally advanced or metastatic head and neck squamous cell, hepatocellular, melanoma or renal cell carcinoma were enrolled in the trial. Before TCR sequencing, CD4+ T cells and CD8+ T cells were sorted from peripheral blood as separate populations.

Genomic DNA was extracted from sorted cells for sequencing of the TCRbeta CDR3 region. TCRbeta CDR3 regions were sequenced using the immunoSEQ Assay. TCRdb re-hosts the immuneACCESS table, in-frame sequences only. Its copies lack some clones; in the studies checked, an unresolved V gene accounts for under half of them, and the cause for the rest is not known. Counted in this sample were around 70,000 clones; under 95% of them appeared once. About 5.5% of the sample rests with the top ten. The rearranged chain carries TRBV7-3 and TRBJ2-3, and 11 junction bases match TRBD1. The specimen comprised CD4+ or CD8+ T cells sorted from blood, sampled in a trial of the OX40 agonist ivuxolimab. This receptor was taken from an adult with an advanced solid tumor such as melanoma, head and neck, liver or kidney cancer. The CDR3: CASSWGTGGLGTQYF. In nucleotides, the sequence is TGTGCCAGCAGCTGGGGGACAGGGGGTCTGGGTACGCAGTATTTT.